The 24 T cell receptor beta chains presented below share a single source sample, sequenced in a study of control samples from healthy donors and cancer patients. Profiling relied on immunoSEQ multiplex PCR, and the TCRdb table lists in-frame clones only, not all of them. The data contain 130,000 to 150,000 clones, roughly 93% of them singletons. The sequencing input was blood. The receptors derive from a young man in good health.

The chain has TRBV6-2 or TRBV6-3 and TRBJ1-5, with TRBD1 matching over 11 bases. CDR1 and CDR2 (germline): MNHEY, SVGEGT. V lost 5 bases and J lost 7; bases outside the gene matches: 1. The CDR3 length is 13 residues. The CDR3 region is CASSRTGGQPQHF. CDR3 nucleotides: TGTGCCAGCAGTCGGACAGGGGGCCAGCCCCAGCATTTT.

As to this clone: Sequence at one end of the junction differs from germline and may be a read error. The gene calls are TRBV6-1 and TRBJ1-6; TRBD1 aligns across 12 bases. This CDR3 region has 16 residues. Germline V gives CDR1 MNHNS, CDR2 SASEGT. The CDR3 sequence is CASREGTGGRNSPLHF. Written as DNA, the CDR3 is TGTGCCAGCAGGGAAGGGACAGGGGGCCGGAATTCACCCCTCCACTTT.

The chain has TRBV6-5 and TRBJ2-2; D is undetermined. This CDR3 is 13 amino acids long. In germline, CDR1 is MNHEY, CDR2 SVGAGI. Trimming removed 0 bases at V and 6 bases at J, with 5 bases between. The CDR3, as DNA: TGTGCCAGCAGTTACTCGATGGCCGGGGAGCTGTTTTTT. This gives the protein CASSYSMAGELFF.

The gene calls are TRBV5-1 and TRBJ2-1; 7 bases agree with TRBD2. This CDR3 is 15 amino acids long. Germline V gene lookup returns CDR1 SGHRS and CDR2 YFSETQ. The J segment lost 8 bases and the V segment lost 4 bases, leaving 12 bases of the junction unmatched. For the CDR3, the DNA is TGCGCCAGCAGCCCCCAGGCGGGGGACGGGTATGAGCAGTTCTTC. This translates into CASSPQAGDGYEQFF. The full variable domain, rest sourced from reference TRBV5-1 and TRBJ2-1, is KAGVTQTPRYLIKTRGQQVTLSCSPISGHRSVSWYQQTPGQGLQFLFEYFSETQRNKGNFPGRFSGRQFSNSRSEMNVSTLELGDSALYLCASSPQAGDGYEQFFGPGTRLTVL.

This chain uses TRBV5-1 with TRBJ1-2; the D gene is possibly TRBD1 (6 bases). Germline V gene data show CDR1 as SGHRS and CDR2 as YFSETQ. Trimming took 4 bases from V and 4 from J, leaving 23 bases between them. CDR3 length: 17 residues. CDR3 coding DNA: TGCGCCAGCAGCCCGATGGGTAGGAGGGGGGAACTCTATGGCTACACCTTC. Its translation is CASSPMGRRGELYGYTF.

The gene calls are TRBV12-5 and TRBJ2-7; TRBD1 matches at 7 bases. The CDR3 extends over 14 amino acids. V trimming: 1 base; J trimming: 0 bases; junction bases outside the gene matches: 0. Germline CDR1 and CDR2: LGHNT and FRNRAP. The CDR3 nucleotides are TGTGCTAGTGGTTTGGGACAGGGCTCCTACGAGCAGTACTTC. This gives the protein CASGLGQGSYEQYF.

The gene calls are TRBV6-5 and TRBJ1-1; a weak D match, TRBD1 (5 bases). The CDR3 is 15 residues long. V lost 4 bases and J lost 11, with 23 bases in between. The germline V gene has CDR1 MNHEY and CDR2 SVGAGI. The CDR3 region is CASSSSLGIGGVAFF. In DNA form, the CDR3 reads TGTGCCAGCAGTTCGAGTTTAGGGATTGGAGGGGTCGCTTTCTTT.

The J gene is TRBJ1-1, the V gene TRBV10-3, with TRBD1 matching over 9 bases. The CDR3 runs to 14 residues. Germline CDR1 and CDR2: ENHRY and SYGVKD. V gave up 6 bases and J gave up 1 base; unmatched junction bases: 3. The CDR3 region has the DNA TGTGCCATCAGACGACAGGGGGAGAACACTGAAGCTTTCTTT. The encoded protein is CAIRRQGENTEAFF.

As for this clone: It is unclear where the CDR3 begins or ends on the DNA, so no DNA is shown, and the CDR3 is as TCRdb lists it. V gene TRBV5-4 combines with J gene TRBJ2-1; the table assigns TRBD2, which was not confirmed against the DNA. The CDR3 region is 16 residues in length, termini included. CDR1 SGHNT and CDR2 YYREEE come from the germline V gene (reference sequence). Here the CDR3 reads CASSFGSGGRADEQFF.

A note on this clone: One junction end does not reproduce the germline sequence, and a read error may be involved. CDR3 sequence reads: CASRGGYDTGELFF. In nucleotides, the CDR3 is TGTGCTAGCAGGGGGGGATATGACACCGGGGAGCTGTTTTTT. The chain carries TRBV7-7 and TRBJ2-2; D is tentatively TRBD1 or TRBD2 (7 bases each). The CDR3 is 14 amino acids. CDR1 is SSHAT and CDR2 is FNYEAQ in the germline V gene (reference sequence).

The chain has TRBV19 and TRBJ1-2, with no clear D. Trimming removed 3 bases at V and 11 bases at J, with 10 bases between. Germline CDR1 is LNHDA and CDR2 is SQIVND (reference sequence). The CDR3 totals 11 residues. The CDR3 here is CASSIGPSYTF. The DNA for the CDR3 is TGTGCCAGTAGTATCGGGCCTTCTTACACCTTC.

This sequence joins TRBV7-9 and TRBJ1-4, with D tentatively TRBD1 (6 bases). The CDR3 runs 13 residues. V lost 8 bases and J 2 bases, leaving 9 bases between the germline ends. Germline V gene data show CDR1 as SEHNR and CDR2 as FQNEAQ (reference sequence). The DNA of the CDR3 is TGTGCCAGCCGGGGGCAGACTAATGAAAAACTGTTTTTT. Translated, it gives CASRGQTNEKLFF.

This sequence joins TRBV5-1 and TRBJ2-1, with D possibly matching TRBD1 (5 bases). Trimming left V 1 base short and J 7 bases short, with 15 bases between. Germline lookup yields CDR1 SGHRS and CDR2 YFSETQ. CDR3 length: 15 residues. CDR3 sequence: CASSLPQGSSNEQFF. As DNA, the CDR3 is TGCGCCAGCAGCTTGCCGCAGGGCTCTTCGAATGAGCAGTTCTTC.

This chain connects TRBV6-6 to TRBJ2-7; 9 bases are a match to TRBD1. The CDR3 is 14 residues long. Germline V gene data show CDR1 as MNHNY and CDR2 as SVGAGI (reference sequence). Germline trimming cut 6 bases from V and 4 bases from J; bases unmatched to any gene: 7. The CDR3 spells CASSRGTGWYEQYF. In nucleotides, the CDR3 is TGTGCCAGCAGCCGCGGGACAGGGTGGTACGAGCAGTACTTC.

This chain links TRBV27 with TRBJ1-4, with D possibly being TRBD1 (6 bases). Trimming took 1 base from V and 2 from J, leaving 8 bases between them. The CDR3 has 15 amino acids. Germline-derived CDR1 and CDR2 are MNHEY and SMNVEV (reference sequence). This chain's CDR3 is CASSLYRATNEKLFF. CDR3 nucleotide sequence: TGTGCCAGCAGTTTATACAGGGCGACTAATGAAAAACTGTTTTTT.

The chain combines TRBV11-2 with TRBJ2-7; D might be TRBD2 (6 bases). Trimming took off 6 bases at V and 2 bases at J, with 17 bases between the two ends. CDR1 SGHAT and CDR2 FQNNGV come from the germline V gene. CDR3 length equals 15 residues. The CDR3 coding sequence is TGTGCCAGCAGTTCAGGGCCCCCGGGGGCCTACGAGCAGTACTTC. This encodes CASSSGPPGAYEQYF.

The chain has TRBV15 and TRBJ2-7; perhaps D is TRBD1 or TRBD2 (5 bases each). The germline V and J ends were trimmed by 0 bases and 3 bases, with 18 bases remaining between them. Germline V gives CDR1 LNHNV, CDR2 YYDKDF (reference sequence). The CDR3 is 17 amino acids. The CDR3 coding sequence is TGTGCCACCAGCAGAGATAGCTTGTTGGGGGTTATCTACGAGCAGTACTTC. Protein product: CATSRDSLLGVIYEQYF.

J is TRBJ1-1 and V is TRBV6-5; TRBD1 aligns across 9 bases. Germline V gene sequence: CDR1 MNHEY, CDR2 SVGAGI. V dropped 10 bases and J dropped 0; count of bases not matched to a gene: 6. The CDR3 consists of 14 residues. The CDR3: CATRGTGMNTEAFF. The CDR3 nucleotides are TGTGCCACCCGGGGGACAGGGATGAACACTGAAGCTTTCTTT.

CDR3 residues: CASSLILRELVGEQYF. In nucleotides, the CDR3 is TGTGCCAGCAGCTTAATTTTGAGGGAGCTGGTAGGCGAGCAGTACTTC. The rearrangement uses TRBV11-2 and TRBJ2-7; a weak D match, TRBD2 (5 bases). Germline V lookup: CDR1 SGHAT, CDR2 FQNNGV. The length of the CDR3 is 16 residues. V dropped 2 bases and J dropped 6 bases, with 20 bases sitting between them.

Concerning this clone itself: Other DNA sequences in the same sample also yield this CDR3. The CDR3 coding sequence is TGTGCCAGCTCACCAGGCGTCACGAACACCGGGGAGCTGTTTTTT. Protein product: CASSPGVTNTGELFF. The chain links TRBV18 to TRBJ2-2; D call uncertain. CDR3 length equals 15 residues. Per germline, CDR1 KGHSH and CDR2 LQKENI. The germline V and J ends were trimmed by 2 bases and 0 bases, with 7 bases remaining between them.

The J gene is TRBJ1-1, the V gene TRBV30; D is uncertain. The CDR3 has 15 residues. Germline V CDR1 and CDR2: GTSNPN, SVGIG (reference sequence). Trimming stripped 2 bases from V and 4 bases from J, with 17 bases between. The DNA for the CDR3 is TGTGCCTGGAGTATTCTAGGTCGGAGTGGCACTGAAGCTTTCTTT. Protein sequence: CAWSILGRSGTEAFF.

The rearrangement joins TRBV9 to TRBJ1-3, with D hard to call. This CDR3 region has 15 residues. Trimming removed 0 bases from V and 7 bases from J, with 14 bases in between. The V gene's germline CDR1 is SGDLS and CDR2 YYNGEE. The CDR3 sequence is CASSVDEGPPNTIYF. The DNA for the CDR3 is TGTGCCAGCAGCGTAGATGAGGGTCCCCCGAACACCATATATTTT.

V and J are TRBV6-1 and TRBJ2-7, with a weak D call TRBD1 (6 bases). Germline V gene data show CDR1 as MNHNS and CDR2 as SASEGT. Trimming removed 0 bases from V and 3 bases from J, with 12 bases in between. CDR3 length equals 15 residues. The CDR3 region has the DNA TGTGCCAGCAGTGAAGCATGGGACACCATCTACGAGCAGTACTTC. This encodes CASSEAWDTIYEQYF.

This CDR3 is CASRTADREGHPLHF. CDR3 in DNA: TGTGCCAGCAGGACCGCGGACAGGGAGGGACACCCCCTCCACTTT. The rearrangement links TRBV27 to TRBJ1-6; TRBD1 aligns across 8 bases. CDR1 and CDR2 (germline): MNHEY, SMNVEV (reference sequence). The CDR3 loop spans 15 amino acids. Trimming took 6 bases from V and 13 from J; bases not matched to a gene: 14.